What follows is one TCR beta chain and its context. The study sequenced TCR beta in blood CD8+ and CD4+ T cells. TEMRA cells were enriched by FACS, while CD8+ and CD4+ T cells were obtained through a negative isolation that was performed magnetically. These data come from a study of CD8 T cells in Susac syndrome. V was cut by 1 base and J by 8 bases, with 11 bases left in between. Per the germline V gene, CDR1 is MGHRA and CDR2 is YSYEKL. This CDR3 spans 13 amino acids. It was with random hexamers that about 0.45 to 1 ug RNA was reverse transcribed. TCRdb reprocessed the immunoSEQ multiplex PCR reads with MiXCR, giving one entry per CDR3 protein. The sample lists 150,000 to 200,000 distinct CDR3 sequences, 93% occurring once.

Sequencing input: CD4+ T cells from PBMCs. The rearrangement links TRBV4-1 to TRBJ1-2, with unresolved D. The source is a human donor in good health. DNA for the CDR3: TGCGCCAGCAGCCAAGGATCGGTGAGGGGCTACACCTTC. Translation gives CASSQGSVRGYTF.